Listed below are T cell receptor beta chains from one sample, sequenced in a study of cytomegalovirus exposure and HLA in healthy donors. The table came from immunoSEQ multiplex PCR; TCRdb's copy has only in-frame clones and leaves some out. The table includes 65,000 to 90,000 clones, roughly 96% detected once. Material: PBMCs. All receptors come from a man aged 18-30 years in good health and CMV-seronegative. CDR3s include the opening cysteine and the closing phenylalanine or tryptophan. A D gene is named only where the DNA matches it firmly. Some rows mark clone size as missing; the rest say once, few, many or name a class of expanded clone.

NA	NA	TRBV5-1	TRBJ1-1	CASRRGGGDTEAFF	TGCGCCAGCAGGAGGGGGGGAGGCGACACTGAAGCTTTCTTT
NA	NA	TRBV18	TRBJ2-7	CASSQEGEQYF	TGTGCCAGCTCACAAGAGGGAGAGCAGTACTTC
NA	NA	TRBV5-1	TRBJ1-4	CASRDFGSEKLFF	TGCGCCAGCAGGGATTTCGGTAGCGAAAAACTGTTTTTT
TRBD1	NA	TRBV4-3	TRBJ1-2	CASSQETGNGYTF	TGCGCCAGCAGCCAAGAGACAGGGAATGGCTACACCTTC
NA	NA	TRBV7-6	TRBJ1-2	CASSPTNYGYTF	TGTGCCAGCAGCCCCACTAACTATGGCTACACCTTC
NA	few	TRBV5-1	TRBJ2-3	CASSSTGNPTDTQYF	TGCGCCAGCAGCTCTACAGGGAACCCCACAGATACGCAGTATTTT
NA	NA	TRBV5-6	TRBJ2-1	CASSWGDAAGHNEQFF	TGTGCCAGCAGCTGGGGGGATGCAGCGGGCCACAATGAGCAGTTCTTC
NA	NA	TRBV5-6	TRBJ1-5	CASSLGNVRVQPQHF	TGTGCCAGCAGCTTGGGAAACGTGAGGGTTCAGCCCCAGCATTTT
TRBD2	NA	TRBV7-8	TRBJ2-2	CASSPRMGGLNTGELFF	TGTGCCAGCAGCCCCCGGATGGGAGGGTTGAACACCGGGGAGCTGTTTTTT
TRBD2	NA	TRBV19	TRBJ2-1	CASSIQAGGPREQFF	TGTGCCAGTAGTATACAAGCGGGGGGGCCCCGAGAGCAGTTCTTC
TRBD1	NA	TRBV10-1	TRBJ1-1	CASRGGGSEAFF	TGCGCCAGCAGAGGAGGGGGCTCTGAAGCTTTCTTT
NA	once	TRBV27	TRBJ2-5	CASWAGDETQYF	TGTGCCAGCTGGGCAGGGGACGAGACCCAGTACTTC
NA	few	TRBV29-1	TRBJ1-1	CSATPGGLTEAFF	TGCAGCGCAACACCGGGGGGTTTGACTGAAGCTTTCTTT
NA	NA	TRBV5-1	TRBJ1-2	CASSLDGTRGYTF	TGCGCCAGCAGCTTGGATGGGACACGCGGCTACACCTTC
NA	NA	TRBV7-2	TRBJ1-1	CASSLQEGHEAFF	TGTGCCAGCAGCCTCCAGGAAGGCCATGAAGCTTTCTTT
TRBD2	NA	TRBV9	TRBJ2-1	CASSVTPGLATSLRDEQFF	TGTGCCAGCAGCGTAACTCCGGGACTAGCCACCTCGCTTCGCGATGAGCAGTTCTTC
NA	once	TRBV27	TRBJ1-2	CASSFSGGYLANYGYTF	TGTGCCAGCAGTTTCAGCGGGGGCTACCTCGCTAACTATGGCTACACCTTC
TRBD2	once	TRBV11-2	TRBJ2-7	CASSFRAGGTYEQYF	TGTGCCAGCAGCTTTCGTGCGGGGGGAACCTACGAGCAGTACTTC
TRBD1	NA	TRBV6-5	TRBJ2-2	CASSYPQGADTGELFF	TGTGCCAGCAGTTACCCTCAGGGGGCAGACACCGGGGAGCTGTTTTTT
NA	NA	TRBV30	TRBJ2-3	CAWSWAGATDTQYF	TGTGCCTGGAGTTGGGCGGGGGCCACAGATACGCAGTATTTT
TRBD1	NA	TRBV9	TRBJ2-2	CASSQTGTGALYRPGELFF	TGTGCCAGCAGCCAGACCGGGACAGGGGCCCTTTACCGTCCCGGGGAGCTGTTTTTT
TRBD1	NA	TRBV7-2	TRBJ1-5	CASSKFGTDSNQPQHF	TGTGCCAGCAGCAAATTCGGGACAGATAGCAATCAGCCCCAGCATTTT
NA	NA	TRBV28	TRBJ1-2	CASSPPGFSGYTF	TGTGCCAGCAGTCCCCCGGGGTTTAGTGGCTACACCTTC
NA	NA	TRBV6-1	TRBJ1-1	CASSETVNTEAFF	TGTGCCAGCAGTGAGACAGTAAACACTGAAGCTTTCTTT
NA	NA	TRBV14	TRBJ1-1	CASSQEGRRNTEAFF	TGTGCCAGCAGCCAAGAAGGCAGGCGAAACACTGAAGCTTTCTTT
NA	NA	TRBV6-5	TRBJ2-1	CASSQSIYNEQFF	TGTGCCAGCAGTCAGTCGATTTACAATGAGCAGTTCTTC
NA	NA	TRBV6-4	TRBJ2-6	CASSAFMSSGANVLTF	TGTGCCAGCAGTGCCTTCATGAGCTCTGGGGCCAACGTCCTGACTTTC
NA	NA	TRBV25-1	TRBJ2-5	CASSAKSMETQYF	TGTGCCAGCAGTGCTAAATCTATGGAGACCCAGTACTTC
NA	NA	TRBV6-5	TRBJ1-2	CASSYSGGVQGYTF	TGTGCCAGCAGTTATTCCGGGGGAGTTCAAGGCTACACCTTC
TRBD1	NA	TRBV25-1	TRBJ2-3	CASPLSPGQGADTQYF	TGTGCCAGCCCCTTAAGTCCGGGACAGGGGGCAGATACGCAGTATTTT
TRBD1	NA	TRBV5-6	TRBJ1-2	CASSLRDSGYTF	TGTGCCAGCAGCTTGAGGGACAGTGGCTACACCTTC
NA	NA	TRBV27	TRBJ2-7	CASSSGVWKLFSSYEQYF	TGTGCCAGCAGTTCGGGAGTCTGGAAGCTCTTCAGCTCCTACGAGCAGTACTTC
TRBD1	few	TRBV6-5	TRBJ1-1	CASLRDRAPGTEAFF	TGTGCCAGTCTCAGAGACAGGGCTCCGGGCACTGAAGCTTTCTTT
NA	NA	TRBV2	TRBJ1-6	CASSEDRHSPLHF	TGTGCCAGCAGTGAGGACAGACATTCACCCCTCCACTTT
TRBD1	NA	TRBV7-9	TRBJ1-1	CASSEQGSNTEAFF	TGTGCCAGCAGCGAACAGGGGTCGAACACTGAAGCTTTCTTT
NA	NA	TRBV5-4	TRBJ2-2	CASSGGSGADTGELFF	TGTGCCAGCTCCGGAGGGAGTGGGGCAGATACCGGGGAGCTGTTTTTT
TRBD1	NA	TRBV5-8	TRBJ1-2	CASIKPDRFYGYTF	TGTGCCAGCATCAAACCGGACAGGTTCTATGGCTACACCTTC
TRBD1	NA	TRBV11-2	TRBJ1-2	CASSLVAGGAGYTF	TGTGCCAGCAGCTTAGTGGCAGGGGGCGCTGGCTACACCTTC
NA	NA	TRBV13	TRBJ1-2	CASSLSDSLSYGYTF	TGTGCCAGCAGCTTATCCGACAGTTTATCCTATGGCTACACCTTC
TRBD1	NA	TRBV27	TRBJ2-5	CASGIPRGFKYF	TGTGCCAGCGGGATCCCCAGGGGGTTCAAGTACTTC
NA	NA	TRBV6-6	TRBJ1-2	CASTMDRLNNYGYTF	TGTGCCAGCACTATGGACAGACTAAATAACTATGGCTACACCTTC